This TCR beta chain is drawn from a study of cytomegalovirus exposure and HLA in healthy donors. Overall study results and limits: CMV serostatus was the sole immune exposure data available.

Primers: 60 Vbeta forward and 13 Jbeta reverse. Here immunoSEQ multiplex PCR was the method, and the copy in TCRdb shows in-frame clones only, minus some. Its listing shows 150,000 to 200,000 clones. Details on this clone: Antigen unknown.

The CDR3 runs to 14 residues. CDR1 is MNHEY, CDR2 SVGAGI, per germline. V gave up 6 bases and J gave up 10 bases, with 16 bases separating them. The sequence derives from a woman under 30 in good health and CMV-seropositive. The chain has TRBV6-5 and TRBJ1-6; no reliable D call. The specimen sequenced was PBMCs. The CDR3 DNA follows: TGTGCCAGCAGCGAACGCCCGTTCGGGTCACCCCTCCACTTT. Protein: CASSERPFGSPLHF.